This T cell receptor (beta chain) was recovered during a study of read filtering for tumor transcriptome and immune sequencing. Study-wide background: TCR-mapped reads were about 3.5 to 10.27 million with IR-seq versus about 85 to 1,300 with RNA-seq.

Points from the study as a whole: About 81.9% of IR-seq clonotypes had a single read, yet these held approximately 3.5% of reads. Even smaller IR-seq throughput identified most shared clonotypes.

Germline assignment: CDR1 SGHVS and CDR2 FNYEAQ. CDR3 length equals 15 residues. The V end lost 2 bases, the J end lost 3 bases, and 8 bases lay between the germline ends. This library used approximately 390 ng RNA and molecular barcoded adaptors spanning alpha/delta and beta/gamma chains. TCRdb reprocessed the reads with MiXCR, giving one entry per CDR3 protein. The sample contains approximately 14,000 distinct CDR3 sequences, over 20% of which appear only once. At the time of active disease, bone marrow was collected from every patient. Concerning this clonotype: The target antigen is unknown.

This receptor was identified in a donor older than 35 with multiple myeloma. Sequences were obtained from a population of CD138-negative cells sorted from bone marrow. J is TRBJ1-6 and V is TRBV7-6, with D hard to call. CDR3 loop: CASSLSRFYNSPLHF. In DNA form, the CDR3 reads TGTGCCAGCAGCTTATCTCGCTTCTATAATTCACCCCTCCACTTT.